This TCR beta chain was sequenced during a study of Ad26.COV2.S vaccination and SARS-CoV-2 variants. Background on the study: As a participant in COV1001, the donor was in the Ad26.COV2.S trial arm. Donor got 5x10^10 or 1x10^11 viral particles of Ad26.COV2.S.

The treatment here: 19 received Ad26.COV2.S at low or high dose, single or two shots; about 5 received placebo; per-sample allocation not given. Sampling was done on day 63 after the first vaccine or placebo injection. Profiling relied on immunoSEQ multiplex PCR, and the TCRdb table lists in-frame clones only, not all of them. This table holds around 450,000 clones, around 91% found once. Regarding this clone: Its antigen is currently unknown.

Study-wide findings and caveats: Researchers reported similar non-spike TCR breadth in vaccine and placebo recipients. Recipients given vaccine exceeded placebo recipients in spike-specific TCR breadth.

With 1 base removed from V and 6 bases from J, the gap between germline ends came to 7 bases. The germline V gene has CDR1 MGHRA and CDR2 YSYEKL. This CDR3 is built from 13 residues. The receptor was isolated from a person between 18 and 60 years old who received the Ad26.COV2.S COVID-19 vaccine or a placebo. This sample comprised peripheral blood, obtained in a trial of Ad26.COV2.S vaccine versus placebo. V is TRBV4-1 and J is TRBJ2-1; D uncertain. The CDR3 DNA follows: TGCGCCAGCAGCCAAGTACCTAGCAATGAGCAGTTCTTC. This codes for CASSQVPSNEQFF.